This TCR beta chain was sequenced during a study of vaccination and CD4 T cells after COVID-19. Cultured CD4+ T-cell DNA underwent Oncomine TCR Beta short-read sequencing. Using the QIAamp micro DNA kit, genomic DNA was extracted from the CD4+ T cells that had been cultured. TCRdb reprocessed the PCR reads via MiXCR and lists one record per CDR3 protein. The table lists roughly 28,000 distinct CDR3 sequences, 62% of them singletons. Of note for this clonotype: Its antigen is unidentified.

Noted treatment: 10-day PBMC culture with coronavirus spike peptide pools or control peptides (ViraFEST assay). The source is a human donor who received a COVID-19 vaccine. The input for sequencing was CD4+ T cells from blood, cultured in vitro, taken after SARS-CoV-2 vaccination.

The DNA for the CDR3 is TGTGCCAGCAGCTTAGTCTGGGATACGCAGTATTTT. Amino acid sequence: CASSLVWDTQYF. This chain uses TRBV7-2 with TRBJ2-3; D is unresolved. Per germline, CDR1 SGHTA and CDR2 FQGNSA. The CDR3 length is 12 residues. V lost 1 base to trimming and J lost 6 bases, with 5 bases between them.